The 20 T cell receptor beta chains listed next were all sequenced from one sample in a study of shared clonotypes between healthy human individuals. Generated by immunoSEQ multiplex PCR, the TCRdb table keeps only in-frame clones and is missing some. The sample shows fewer than 350,000 clones, more than 75% of them seen only once. Sequencing input: memory CD8+ T cells sorted from blood. Subset given: CD45RO+ cells pooled with CCR7-negative TemRA cells. The origin of the receptors is a man in his late teens or twenties in good health.

A single count supports this clone. This sequence joins TRBV2 and TRBJ1-2; D is perhaps TRBD1 (5 bases). There are 14 residues in the CDR3. Germline V CDR1 and CDR2: SNHLY, FYNNEI. V lost 2 bases and J lost 7, with 14 bases in between. As DNA, the CDR3 is TGTGCCAGCAGTGAATCAACAGGTCCCGGTGGCTACACCTTC. Residues: CASSESTGPGGYTF.

The V call is TRBV30, the J call TRBJ2-2; tentatively, D is TRBD1 (6 bases). With 0 bases removed from V and 7 bases from J, the gap between germline ends came to 9 bases. CDR3 length equals 13 residues. Germline CDR1 GTSNPN, CDR2 SVGIG (reference sequence). The chain's CDR3 is CAWSVQGDGELFF. CDR3 coding DNA: TGTGCCTGGAGTGTACAGGGCGACGGGGAGCTGTTTTTT.

J is TRBJ1-5 and V is TRBV10-2; D remains unclear. There are 15 residues in the CDR3. Trimming took 5 bases from V and 0 from J, leaving 11 bases between them. Germline CDR1 reads WSHSY; CDR2 reads SAAADI. The CDR3 DNA reads TGCGCCAGCAGTCCCATTAGCTATAGCAATCAGCCCCAGCATTTT. Its protein product is CASSPISYSNQPQHF.

The chain links TRBV7-9 to TRBJ1-1, with D maybe TRBD1 (5 bases). This CDR3 comprises 14 residues. V shed 5 bases and J shed 6 bases, with 16 bases lying between them. Germline CDR1 reads SEHNR; CDR2 reads FQNEAQ (reference sequence). CDR3 nucleotide sequence: TGTGCCAGCAGCCAATCAGCGGGGCCCGCTGAAGCTTTCTTT. Its protein product is CASSQSAGPAEAFF.

The chain has TRBV13 and TRBJ2-1, with D maybe TRBD2 (6 bases). This CDR3 spans 16 amino acids. V was pared by 3 bases and J by 8 bases, with 20 bases between. From germline, CDR1 is PRHDT and CDR2 FYEKMQ (reference sequence). The CDR3 DNA sequence: TGTGCCAGCAGCTTGGGGGAAACCGGGAGAGTTGATGAGCAGTTCTTC. Translated, it gives CASSLGETGRVDEQFF.

This chain connects TRBV6-5 to TRBJ2-2, with 9 bases identical to TRBD2. Germline lookup yields CDR1 MNHEY and CDR2 SVGAGI. The junction had 2 bases not matched to a gene; V was cut back by 3 bases and J by 0 bases. The CDR3 is 16 residues long. The CDR3 bases are TGTGCCAGCAGTTATCCTAGCGGGACGAACACCGGGGAGCTGTTTTTT. Translation gives CASSYPSGTNTGELFF.

The V gene is TRBV25-1, the J gene TRBJ2-1; a weak D match, TRBD1 (6 bases). The CDR3 is 15 amino acids. Germline CDR1 MGHDK, CDR2 SYGVNS. Trimming stripped 5 bases from V and 3 bases from J, with 14 bases between. The CDR3 is CASSPLGQGYNEQFF. CDR3 sequence (DNA): TGTGCCAGCAGTCCCTTGGGACAAGGCTACAATGAGCAGTTCTTC.

The chain has TRBV10-3 and TRBJ2-5; 11 bases are shared with TRBD2. CDR1 and CDR2 from the germline V gene are ENHRY and SYGVKD. After removal of 3 bases from V and 4 bases from J, the junction contained 4 bases not matched to a gene. The CDR3 runs to 15 residues. The CDR3: CAISELAGALETQYF. The CDR3 nucleotides read TGTGCCATCAGTGAACTAGCGGGGGCCCTAGAGACCCAGTACTTC.

This chain links TRBV7-3 with TRBJ2-3; tentatively, D is TRBD1 or TRBD2 (5 bases each). Germline V gene sequence: CDR1 SGHTA, CDR2 FQGTGA. The CDR3 spans 14 residues. The V end was cut by 1 base, the J end by 4 bases, with 9 bases between. In nucleotides, the CDR3 is TGTGCCAGCAGCTTAATAGGGACCCCAGATACGCAGTATTTT. It codes for CASSLIGTPDTQYF.

This clone has a single count. The genes are TRBV7-9 and TRBJ1-1; D gene ambiguous. V shed 1 base and J shed 8 bases, with 14 bases lying between them. The CDR3 extends over 14 amino acids. Germline values: CDR1 SEHNR, CDR2 FQNEAQ (reference sequence). CDR3 sequence: CASSLGGGATEAFF. CDR3 in DNA: TGTGCCAGCAGCTTAGGTGGCGGCGCCACGGAAGCTTTCTTT.

The V call is TRBV6-5, the J call TRBJ2-7; possibly TRBD2 for D (5 bases). Germline CDR1 and CDR2: MNHEY and SVGAGI. V was trimmed by 6 bases and J by 3 bases, leaving 15 bases between them. CDR3 length: 14 amino acids. Here the CDR3 DNA reads TGTGCCAGCAGCAACTCGGGGTTCTACTACGAGCAGTACTTC. It translates to CASSNSGFYYEQYF.

V gene TRBV6-5 combines with J gene TRBJ2-1, with a weak D call TRBD2 (6 bases). Germline V gives CDR1 MNHEY, CDR2 SVGAGI. The CDR3 runs to 13 residues. With 6 bases removed from V and 7 bases from J, the gap between germline ends came to 13 bases. The CDR3 here is CASSRLVGNEQFF. CDR3 bases: TGTGCCAGCAGCCGACTAGTTGGAAATGAGCAGTTCTTC.

The chain recombines TRBV7-6 with TRBJ1-1, with D perhaps TRBD1 (5 bases). Trimming pared 0 bases from V and 7 bases from J, leaving 12 bases between. CDR1 is SGHVS, CDR2 FNYEAQ, per germline. The CDR3 runs 14 residues. The CDR3 spells CASSLAVGANEAFF. The CDR3 DNA follows: TGTGCCAGCAGCTTAGCGGTAGGGGCTAATGAAGCTTTCTTT.

The CDR3 reads CASSIGGNSPLHF. DNA for the CDR3: TGTGCCAGTAGTATAGGAGGTAATTCACCCCTCCACTTT. This chain connects TRBV19 to TRBJ1-6; D remains ambiguous. The CDR3 extends over 13 amino acids. Germline CDR1 and CDR2: LNHDA and SQIVND (reference sequence). The V end lost 1 base, the J end lost 6 bases, and 4 bases lay between the germline ends.

The chain uses TRBV14 and TRBJ1-6; unclear D gene. The germline gives CDR1 SGHDN, CDR2 FVKESK. The CDR3 length is 15 residues. V shed 4 bases and J shed 8 bases, with 15 bases lying between them. CDR3 protein: CASSRSGIGDSPLHF. The CDR3 DNA is TGTGCCAGCAGCCGCTCAGGTATTGGCGATTCACCCCTCCACTTT.

The rearrangement joins TRBV6-5 to TRBJ1-4; D unresolved. The ends were cut back, 7 bases at V and 2 bases at J, with 8 bases in the middle. Germline CDR1 and CDR2: MNHEY and SVGAGI. This CDR3 comprises 13 residues. This CDR3 reads CASMGGTNEKLFF. The CDR3 region has the DNA TGTGCCAGCATGGGAGGTACTAATGAAAAACTGTTTTTT.

This clone has only one observation. The CDR3 reads CSVVQGTEAFF. In nucleotides, the CDR3 is TGCAGCGTTGTTCAGGGAACTGAAGCTTTCTTT. V usage is TRBV29-1 and J usage is TRBJ1-1; D is possibly TRBD1 (5 bases). Germline values: CDR1 SQVTM, CDR2 ANQGSEA. Trimming removed 4 bases at V and 5 bases at J, with 8 bases between. There are 11 residues in the CDR3.

This chain connects TRBV6-5 to TRBJ2-3; D call uncertain. The CDR3 consists of 14 residues. The germline V gene encodes CDR1 MNHEY and CDR2 SVGAGI. V dropped 7 bases and J dropped 0 bases, with 11 bases sitting between them. The CDR3 loop is CASTDSQSTDTQYF. DNA for the CDR3: TGTGCCAGCACCGACTCGCAGAGCACAGATACGCAGTATTTT.

The gene calls are TRBV7-8 and TRBJ2-3; no clear D. Looked up from germline, CDR1 is SGHVS and CDR2 is FQNEAQ. The CDR3 contains 13 residues. Trimming pared 1 base from V and 3 bases from J, leaving 5 bases between. The CDR3 sequence: CASSLVPTDTQYF. The CDR3 DNA reads as TGTGCCAGCAGCTTAGTACCTACAGATACGCAGTATTTT. Combining the CDR3 with reference TRBV7-8 and TRBJ2-3 gives the whole variable domain GAGVSQSPRYKVAKRGQDVALRCDPISGHVSLFWYQQALGQGPEFLTYFQNEAQLDKSGLPSDRFFAERPEGSVSTLKIQRTQQEDSAVYLCASSLVPTDTQYFGPGTRLTVL.

This rearrangement joins TRBV28 to TRBJ1-1; D is uncertain. Trimming cost V 2 bases and J 4 bases, with 8 bases left between them. The CDR3 runs 13 residues. The germline V gene encodes CDR1 MDHEN and CDR2 SYDVKM. In nucleotides, the CDR3 is TGTGCCAGCAGTTTAGGGGTGAGCACTGAAGCTTTCTTT. This sequence encodes CASSLGVSTEAFF.